This record looks at one T cell receptor (beta chain) sequence and its context. Its antigen is unknown. CDR3 length: 13 amino acids. Germline V gene lookup returns CDR1 MDHEN and CDR2 SYDVKM. The V end lost 8 bases, the J end lost 2 bases, and 12 bases lay between the germline ends. The data are from a study of T cell responses to AZD1222 COVID-19 vaccine. Sequenced by immunoSEQ multiplex PCR; TCRdb stores in-frame clones only, minus some. There are approximately 260,000 clones in the sample; 80% to 95% occur only once, and approximately 0.52% lies in the top ten. Broader study findings: Donors were chiefly white British, with a greater number of females, and clonal diversity was perhaps underestimated. Spike-specific TCR breadth rose after two AZD1222 doses, and depth rose as well.

This receptor was obtained from an adult in good health. The source material was peripheral blood, sampled on day 0 of AZD1222 vaccination. J is TRBJ1-1 and V is TRBV28; tentative D call: TRBD1 (5 bases). CDR3 sequence reads: CASAGTYNTEAFF. For the CDR3, the DNA is TGTGCCAGCGCCGGGACGTATAACACTGAAGCTTTCTTT.